Below are 31 T cell receptor beta chains sequenced from a single sample in a study of cytomegalovirus exposure and HLA in healthy donors. The PCR made use of 60 Vbeta and 13 Jbeta primers. The table came from immunoSEQ multiplex PCR; TCRdb's copy has only in-frame clones and leaves some out. This listing includes about 70,000 clones. The source material was PBMCs. The receptors here all came from a female donor in good health and CMV-seropositive.

The chain is built from TRBV29-1 and TRBJ2-6; D possibly corresponds to TRBD2 (5 bases). V was clipped by 6 bases and J by 4 bases, with 10 bases between them. This CDR3 is built from 13 residues. The germline gives CDR1 SQVTM, CDR2 ANQGSEA. DNA of the CDR3: TGCAGCGTCGGGGAGTCCGGGGCCAACGTCCTGACTTTC. Its protein product is CSVGESGANVLTF.

V gene TRBV10-3 combines with J gene TRBJ2-2, with 7 positions matching TRBD1. CDR1 is ENHRY, CDR2 SYGVKD, per germline. The CDR3 runs to 13 residues. V shed 6 bases and J 4 bases; nucleotides not matched to a gene: 2. CDR3 coding DNA: TGTGCCATCAGCGGGACAGCCACCGGGGAGCTGTTTTTT. Amino acids: CAISGTATGELFF.

The gene calls are TRBV7-9 and TRBJ1-2, with D possibly being TRBD1 (6 bases). There are 14 residues in the CDR3. Germline CDR1 and CDR2: SEHNR and FQNEAQ (reference sequence). V gave up 4 bases and J gave up 7 bases, with 16 bases separating them. As DNA, the CDR3 is TGTGCCAGCAGCTCCGCAAGGACAGATGGTGGCTACACCTTC. This translates into CASSSARTDGGYTF.

The J gene is TRBJ1-6, the V gene TRBV5-1, with 8 positions matching TRBD1. Germline lookup yields CDR1 SGHRS and CDR2 YFSETQ. This CDR3 spans 14 amino acids. Germline trimming cut 4 bases from V and 7 bases from J; bases unmatched to any gene: 4. The CDR3 spells CASSGGDRNSPLHF. CDR3 nucleotide sequence: TGCGCCAGCAGCGGGGGGGACAGGAATTCACCCCTCCACTTT. The full variable domain, rest sourced from reference TRBV5-1 and TRBJ1-6, is KAGVTQTPRYLIKTRGQQVTLSCSPISGHRSVSWYQQTPGQGLQFLFEYFSETQRNKGNFPGRFSGRQFSNSRSEMNVSTLELGDSALYLCASSGGDRNSPLHFGNGTRLTVT.

The rearrangement uses TRBV2 and TRBJ1-2, with D unresolved. Germline CDR1 and CDR2: SNHLY and FYNNEI. V lost 3 bases and J 8 bases, leaving 13 bases between the germline ends. There are 13 residues in the CDR3. The CDR3 loop is CASSDNRVNGYTF. The DNA of the CDR3 is TGTGCCAGCAGTGATAACCGGGTCAACGGCTACACCTTC.

J is TRBJ1-5 and V is TRBV28; tentative D call: TRBD1 (5 bases). Trimming removed 11 bases at V and 3 bases at J, with 11 bases between. Per germline, CDR1 MDHEN and CDR2 SYDVKM. The CDR3 runs 12 residues. In DNA form, the CDR3 reads TGTGCCTCGGGGGGGAACAATCAGCCCCAGCATTTT. Translated, it gives CASGGNNQPQHF.

This chain joins TRBV19 and TRBJ1-2; the match to TRBD1 covers 8 bases. The CDR3 is 12 residues long. V gave up 7 bases and J gave up 7 bases; unmatched junction bases: 5. Germline V gives CDR1 LNHDA, CDR2 SQIVND (reference sequence). The CDR3 spells CASIGQGRGYTF. The CDR3 nucleotides read TGTGCCAGTATAGGACAGGGACGTGGCTACACCTTC.

The chain uses TRBV4-3 and TRBJ2-3; TRBD2 aligns across 7 bases. Trimming took 4 bases from V and 2 from J; bases not matched to a gene: 6. This CDR3 comprises 15 residues. Germline-derived CDR1 and CDR2 are LGHNA and YSLEER. CDR3: CASSPGLADTDTQYF. The CDR3 nucleotides are TGCGCCAGCAGCCCGGGGCTAGCGGACACAGATACGCAGTATTTT.

Turning to this clone: At one of its ends the junction is not consistent with the germline gene, which may arise from a read error. The V gene is TRBV18, the J gene TRBJ2-6, with D possibly matching TRBD1 (5 bases). Germline CDR1 is KGHSH and CDR2 is LQKENI. CDR3 size: 16 residues. CDR3 DNA sequence: TGTGCCAGCGCACCTCGACAGAGCTCTGGGGCCAACGTCCTGACTTTC. Its protein is CASAPRQSSGANVLTF.

The chain joins TRBV28 to TRBJ2-5; D might be TRBD1 (5 bases). V lost 0 bases and J 2 bases, leaving 10 bases between the germline ends. CDR1 and CDR2 (germline): MDHEN, SYDVKM. This CDR3 region has 15 residues. The CDR3 is CASSLWNQGQETQYF. CDR3 in DNA: TGTGCCAGCAGTTTATGGAACCAGGGACAAGAGACCCAGTACTTC.

The chain has TRBV4-2 and TRBJ2-7; TRBD2 matches 11 bases. This CDR3 contains 16 residues. The V gene's germline CDR1 is LGHNA and CDR2 YNFKEQ. V shed 0 bases, J shed 0 bases, and the junction held 1 base outside the gene matches. CDR3 coding DNA: TGTGCCAGCAGCCAAGATCTAGCGGGGGGCTCCTACGAGCAGTACTTC. Protein product: CASSQDLAGGSYEQYF.

The genes are TRBV6-1 and TRBJ2-5; 8 nucleotides line up with TRBD2. The CDR3 contains 14 residues. CDR1 MNHNS and CDR2 SASEGT come from the germline V gene. After removal of 6 bases from V and 5 bases from J, the junction contained 8 bases not matched to a gene. The DNA of the CDR3 is TGTGCCAGCAGGGTCTTTGGCGGGGGGGAGACCCAGTACTTC. Amino acids: CASRVFGGGETQYF.

V usage is TRBV28 and J usage is TRBJ2-7; 9 nucleotides line up with TRBD2. Germline assignment: CDR1 MDHEN and CDR2 SYDVKM. This CDR3 comprises 16 residues. V shed 3 bases, J shed 3 bases, and the junction held 9 bases outside the gene matches. For the CDR3, the DNA is TGTGCCAGCAGTTTTCATTGGGTTAGCGGGAGCTACGAGCAGTACTTC. It translates to CASSFHWVSGSYEQYF.

This sequence joins TRBV15 and TRBJ2-3; D not certain. Trimming stripped 0 bases from V and 2 bases from J, with 6 bases between. In germline, CDR1 is LNHNV, CDR2 YYDKDF (reference sequence). The CDR3 runs 14 residues. The CDR3 DNA is TGTGCCACCAGCAGAGAGCCGGTCACAGATACGCAGTATTTT. This sequence encodes CATSREPVTDTQYF.

This rearrangement joins TRBV4-3 to TRBJ1-2; weak D call: TRBD1 (6 bases). Trimming took off 1 base at V and 6 bases at J, with 15 bases between the two ends. This CDR3 is 15 amino acids long. Germline V gives CDR1 LGHNA, CDR2 YSLEER. The CDR3 DNA follows: TGCGCCAGCAGCCAAGGCCGAGCGGGGGGCGATGGCTACACCTTC. Translating gives CASSQGRAGGDGYTF.

This chain links TRBV29-1 with TRBJ2-2, with TRBD2 identical over 7 bases. The germline V gene encodes CDR1 SQVTM and CDR2 ANQGSEA. This CDR3 spans 14 amino acids. With V trimmed by 5 bases and J by 3 bases, 6 bases remained unmatched. The CDR3 DNA reads TGCAGCGTTAAGGGTGGGGGGGACACCGGGGAGCTGTTTTTT. Translation: CSVKGGGDTGELFF.

The chain employs TRBV30 and TRBJ1-1; 8 nucleotides line up with TRBD1. After removal of 0 bases from V and 5 bases from J, the junction contained 11 bases not matched to a gene. The CDR3 is made up of 16 amino acids. Germline V CDR1 and CDR2: GTSNPN, SVGIG (reference sequence). CDR3 loop: CAWSVLITGGGTEAFF. The CDR3 DNA reads TGTGCCTGGAGTGTTCTTATCACAGGGGGTGGGACTGAAGCTTTCTTT.

This chain joins TRBV7-9 and TRBJ2-5; a weak D match, TRBD2 (5 bases). The end of the DNA aligns better with TRBJ2-7, so the J call may be wrong. This CDR3 has 12 residues. Germline assignment: CDR1 SEHNR and CDR2 FQNEAQ (reference sequence). CDR3 loop: CASSSRVYEQYF. The CDR3 bases are TGTGCCAGCAGTTCGAGGGTATACGAGCAGTACTTC.

V is TRBV19 and J is TRBJ1-6; D is unresolved. The germline V gene encodes CDR1 LNHDA and CDR2 SQIVND (reference sequence). The CDR3 totals 12 residues. V was clipped by 11 bases and J by 4 bases, with 9 bases between them. The CDR3 protein is CASGNYNSPLHF. The CDR3 nucleotides are TGTGCCTCGGGGAATTATAATTCACCCCTCCACTTT. The variable domain in full, with the rest retrieved from reference TRBV19 and TRBJ1-6, is DGGITQSPKYLFRKEGQNVTLSCEQNLNHDAMYWYRQDPGQGLRLIYYSQIVNDFQKGDIAEGYSVSREKKESFPLTVTSAQKNPTAFYLCASGNYNSPLHFGNGTRLTVT.

The gene calls are TRBV5-6 and TRBJ1-2, with 8 positions matching TRBD1. Germline trimming cut 3 bases from V and 6 bases from J; bases unmatched to any gene: 10. Germline lookup yields CDR1 SGHDT and CDR2 YYEEEE. CDR3 length equals 15 residues. CDR3 region: CASSSTAQGANGYTF. The CDR3, as DNA: TGTGCCAGCAGCTCAACCGCGCAGGGGGCTAATGGCTACACCTTC.

This sequence joins TRBV6-7 and TRBJ1-1; TRBD1 aligns across 7 bases. TRBV6-7 is assigned to the ORF class and has an uncertain function. V trimming: 1 base; J trimming: 5 bases; junction bases outside the gene matches: 10. CDR3 length equals 16 residues. The CDR3 loop is CASSYFRDSSETEAFF. The CDR3, as DNA: TGTGCCAGCAGTTACTTCCGGGACAGTTCCGAGACTGAAGCTTTCTTT.

This chain links TRBV2 with TRBJ2-5; D is unresolved. CDR3 size: 14 residues. CDR1 is SNHLY and CDR2 is FYNNEI in the germline V gene. The V end was cut by 1 base, the J end by 4 bases, with 10 bases between. CDR3 amino acids: CASSEERGVETQYF. Written as DNA, the CDR3 is TGTGCCAGCAGTGAAGAACGAGGCGTAGAGACCCAGTACTTC.

The J gene is TRBJ1-4, the V gene TRBV19, with 10 nucleotides matching TRBD1. Germline V gene data show CDR1 as LNHDA and CDR2 as SQIVND (reference sequence). The CDR3 is 20 residues long. The trim removed 5 bases at V and 7 bases at J, leaving 22 bases unmatched. CDR3 sequence reads: CASSSYFPGQGLMWTEKLFF. Here the CDR3 DNA reads TGTGCCAGTAGTTCCTACTTCCCGGGACAGGGGTTGATGTGGACTGAAAAACTGTTTTTT.

This sequence joins TRBV10-3 and TRBJ1-2; D is unclear. V was pared by 4 bases and J by 5 bases, with 23 bases between. The CDR3 has 17 residues. CDR1 is ENHRY and CDR2 is SYGVKD in the germline V gene. In DNA, the CDR3 is TGTGCCATCAGTGCCCCTAATACAGCGGCGGCACTTTATGGCTACACCTTC. This encodes CAISAPNTAAALYGYTF.

The chain recombines TRBV6-5 with TRBJ1-1; 7 nucleotides line up with TRBD1. Germline CDR1 MNHEY, CDR2 SVGAGI. This CDR3 is 13 amino acids long. V was pared by 7 bases and J by 6 bases, with 8 bases of the junction left unmatched. Here the CDR3 DNA reads TGTGCCAGCATAGGAGGGGGCAGGGCTGAAGCTTTCTTT. It codes for CASIGGGRAEAFF.

This chain uses TRBV15 with TRBJ1-2, with D uncertain. The CDR3 consists of 13 residues. The germline gives CDR1 LNHNV, CDR2 YYDKDF (reference sequence). V was clipped by 3 bases and J by 2 bases, with 7 bases between them. Here the CDR3 DNA reads TGTGCCACCAGCAGTGCAGAAAACTATGGCTACACCTTC. Its translation is CATSSAENYGYTF.

With respect to this clone: Other DNA sequences in the sample encode the same CDR3. The V and J genes are TRBV28 and TRBJ2-3; D might be TRBD1 (5 bases). The V gene's germline CDR1 is MDHEN and CDR2 SYDVKM. This CDR3 contains 13 residues. Trimming cost V 6 bases and J 4 bases, with 11 bases left between them. CDR3 in DNA: TGTGCCAGCAGCCTCCAGGGCCCAGATACGCAGTATTTT. It yields the protein CASSLQGPDTQYF. Full variable domain (remainder filled in from reference TRBV28 and TRBJ2-3): DVKVTQSSRYLVKRTGEKVFLECVQDMDHENMFWYRQDPGLGLRLIYFSYDVKMKEKGDIPEGYSVSREKKERFSLILESASTNQTSMYLCASSLQGPDTQYFGPGTRLTVL.

The rearrangement uses TRBV2 and TRBJ2-5; tentative D call: TRBD1 (5 bases). The V and J ends lost 2 bases and 5 bases respectively, with 15 bases between them. Germline lookup yields CDR1 SNHLY and CDR2 FYNNEI. CDR3 length: 15 residues. CDR3: CASSETRAVRETQYF. The CDR3 DNA is TGTGCCAGCAGTGAAACCAGGGCGGTCAGGGAGACCCAGTACTTC.

As regards this clone: This sample includes further DNA sequences coding for the same CDR3. The chain combines TRBV6-5 with TRBJ1-5; the D is unclear. CDR1 and CDR2 (germline): MNHEY, SVGAGI. The CDR3 covers 16 residues. V was shortened by 2 bases and J by 3 bases, with 14 bases between the two germline ends. The CDR3 loop is CASSYLPAGDNQPQHF. The DNA of the CDR3 is TGTGCCAGCAGTTACCTCCCGGCCGGGGACAATCAGCCCCAGCATTTT.

The V call is TRBV28, the J call TRBJ1-5; a possible D gene is TRBD1 (6 bases). The CDR3 is made up of 14 amino acids. Between the trimmed V and J ends, which lost 2 bases and 8 bases, there was a span of 13 bases. The germline V gene has CDR1 MDHEN and CDR2 SYDVKM. CDR3 sequence: CASSLGGAGEPQHF. The CDR3 DNA reads as TGTGCCAGCAGTTTAGGGGGGGCTGGGGAGCCCCAGCATTTT.

This chain links TRBV13 with TRBJ2-7; weak D call: TRBD1 (5 bases). V shed 6 bases and J shed 2 bases, with 14 bases lying between them. The CDR3 totals 14 residues. Per the germline V gene, CDR1 is PRHDT and CDR2 is FYEKMQ (reference sequence). DNA of the CDR3: TGTGCCAGCAGAACCCAGGGTAAGGCCTACGAGCAGTACTTC. Protein product: CASRTQGKAYEQYF.